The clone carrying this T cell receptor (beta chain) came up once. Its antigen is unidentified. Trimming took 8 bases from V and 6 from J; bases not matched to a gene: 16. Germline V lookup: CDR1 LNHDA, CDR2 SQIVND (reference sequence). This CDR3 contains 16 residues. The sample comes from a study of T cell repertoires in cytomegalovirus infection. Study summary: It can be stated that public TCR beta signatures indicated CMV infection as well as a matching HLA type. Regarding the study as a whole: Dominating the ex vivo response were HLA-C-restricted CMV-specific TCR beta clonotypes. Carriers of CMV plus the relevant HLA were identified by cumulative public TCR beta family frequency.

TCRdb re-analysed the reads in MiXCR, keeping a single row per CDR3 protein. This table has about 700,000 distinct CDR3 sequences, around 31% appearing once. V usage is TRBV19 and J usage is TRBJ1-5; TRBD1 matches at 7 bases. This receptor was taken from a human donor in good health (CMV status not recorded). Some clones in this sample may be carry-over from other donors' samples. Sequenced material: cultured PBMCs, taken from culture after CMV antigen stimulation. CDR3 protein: CASRNSRQGRSQPQHF. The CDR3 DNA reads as TGTGCCAGTCGCAACAGCAGACAGGGTCGGAGTCAGCCCCAGCATTTT.